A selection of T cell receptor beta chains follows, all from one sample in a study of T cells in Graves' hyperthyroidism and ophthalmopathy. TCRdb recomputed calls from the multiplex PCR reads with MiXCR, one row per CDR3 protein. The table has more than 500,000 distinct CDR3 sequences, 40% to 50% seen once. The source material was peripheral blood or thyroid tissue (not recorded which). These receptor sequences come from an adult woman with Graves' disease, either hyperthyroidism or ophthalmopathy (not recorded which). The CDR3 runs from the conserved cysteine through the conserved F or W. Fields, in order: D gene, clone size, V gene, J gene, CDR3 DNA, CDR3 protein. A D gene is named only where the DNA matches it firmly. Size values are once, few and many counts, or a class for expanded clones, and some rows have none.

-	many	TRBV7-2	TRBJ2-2	TGTGCCAGCAGCTTAGGCGGCGTCGGGGCCGGGGAGCTGTTTTTT	CASSLGGVGAGELFF
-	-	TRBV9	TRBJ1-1	TGTGCCAGCAGCGCCTCTAGGTTTGGCACTGAAGCTTTCTTT	CASSASRFGTEAFF
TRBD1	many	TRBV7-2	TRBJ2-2	TGTGCCAGCAGCTTATACGGGACAGCATTAACCGGGGAGCTGTTTTTT	CASSLYGTALTGELFF
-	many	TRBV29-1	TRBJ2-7	TGCAGCGTTGGGTCGAACAGCCCCTACGAGCAGTACTTC	CSVGSNSPYEQYF
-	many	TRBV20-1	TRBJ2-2	TGCAGTGCCAGCCCCCGTCCCACCGGGGAGCTGTTTTTT	CSASPRPTGELFF
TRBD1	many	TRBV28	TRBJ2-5	TGTGCCAGCAGTTCCCTCGACAGGGAAGAGACCCAGTACTTC	CASSSLDREETQYF
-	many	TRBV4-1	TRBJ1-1	TGCGCCAGCAGCCGGCGTCAGGGAGACACTGAAGCTTTCTTT	CASSRRQGDTEAFF
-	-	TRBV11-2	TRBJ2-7	TGTGCCAGCAGCCTAAGGCCCTCCTACGAGCAGTACTTC	CASSLRPSYEQYF
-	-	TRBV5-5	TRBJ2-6	TGTGCCAGCAGCCCCAACTCCGGGGGCGACTACGTCCTGACTTTC	CASSPNSGGDYVLTF
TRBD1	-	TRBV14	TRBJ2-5	TGTGCCAGCAGTCCCAGGACAGGGGGATACCAAGAGACCCAGTACTTC	CASSPRTGGYQETQYF
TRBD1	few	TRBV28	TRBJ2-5	TGTGCCAGCATTGACAGGGTCCAAGAGACCCAGTACTTC	CASIDRVQETQYF
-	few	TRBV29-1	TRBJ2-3	TGCAGCGGTAAAGGGTCACTCTACAATGAGCAGTATTTT	CSGKGSLYNEQYF
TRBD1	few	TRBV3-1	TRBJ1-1	TGTGCCAGCAGCAGTCCTTCATACAGGGGTACCACTGAAGCTTTCTTT	CASSSPSYRGTTEAFF
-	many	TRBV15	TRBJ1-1	TGTGCCACCAGCAGAGATCTAACAGGGAGGGGCACTGAAGCTTTCTTT	CATSRDLTGRGTEAFF
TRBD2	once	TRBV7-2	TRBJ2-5	TGTGCCAGCAGCCAAGGGACTAGCCAAGAGACCCAGTACTTC	CASSQGTSQETQYF
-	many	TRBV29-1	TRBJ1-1	TGCAGCGTTGGGAAGAACACTGAAGCTTTCTTT	CSVGKNTEAFF
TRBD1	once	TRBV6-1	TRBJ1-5	TGTGCCAGCAGTGAACAATGGGATAAGGGTAGGACAGGGACTACTCGGCCCCAGCATTTT	CASSEQWDKGRTGTTRPQHF